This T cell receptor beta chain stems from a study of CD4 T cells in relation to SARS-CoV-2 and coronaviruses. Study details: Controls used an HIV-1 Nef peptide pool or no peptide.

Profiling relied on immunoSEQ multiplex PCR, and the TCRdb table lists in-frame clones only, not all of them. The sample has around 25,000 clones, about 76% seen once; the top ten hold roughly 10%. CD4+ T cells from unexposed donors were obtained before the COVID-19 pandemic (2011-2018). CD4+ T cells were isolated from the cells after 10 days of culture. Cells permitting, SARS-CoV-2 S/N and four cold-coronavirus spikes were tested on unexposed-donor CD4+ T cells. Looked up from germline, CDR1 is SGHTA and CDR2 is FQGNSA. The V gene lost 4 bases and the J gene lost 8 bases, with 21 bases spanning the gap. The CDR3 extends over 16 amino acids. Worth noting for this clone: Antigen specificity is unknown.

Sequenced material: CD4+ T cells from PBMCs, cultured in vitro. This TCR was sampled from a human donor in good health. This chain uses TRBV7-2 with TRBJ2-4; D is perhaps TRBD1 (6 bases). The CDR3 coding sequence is TGTGCCAGCAGCTACCGAAGGGCAGGGGAAATCGACATTCAGTACTTC. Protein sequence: CASSYRRAGEIDIQYF.